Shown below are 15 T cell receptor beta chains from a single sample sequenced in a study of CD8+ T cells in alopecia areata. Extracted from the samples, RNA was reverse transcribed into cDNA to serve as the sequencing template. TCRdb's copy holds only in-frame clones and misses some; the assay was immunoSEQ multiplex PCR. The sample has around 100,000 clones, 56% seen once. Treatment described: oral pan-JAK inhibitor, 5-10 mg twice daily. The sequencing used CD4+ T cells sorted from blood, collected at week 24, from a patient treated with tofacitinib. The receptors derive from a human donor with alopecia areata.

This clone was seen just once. The DNA of the CDR3 is TGCGCCAGCAGCGGCGGGACGGACACCTACAATGAGCAGTTCTTC. As protein: CASSGGTDTYNEQFF. The chain employs TRBV5-1 and TRBJ2-1, with D tentatively TRBD2 (6 bases). Germline V CDR1 and CDR2: SGHRS, YFSETQ. The CDR3 runs to 15 residues. V gave up 4 bases and J gave up 2 bases, with 13 bases separating them.

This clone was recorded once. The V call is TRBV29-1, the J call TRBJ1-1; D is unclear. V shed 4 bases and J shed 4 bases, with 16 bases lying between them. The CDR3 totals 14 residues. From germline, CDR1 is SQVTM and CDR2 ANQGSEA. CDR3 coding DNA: TGCAGCGTTGTTATCCCCATAAAGGGCACTGAAGCTTTCTTT. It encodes CSVVIPIKGTEAFF. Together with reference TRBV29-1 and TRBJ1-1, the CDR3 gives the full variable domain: SAVISQKPSRDICQRGTSLTIQCQVDSQVTMMFWYRQQPGQSLTLIATANQGSEATYESGFVIDKFPISRPNLTFSTLTVSNMSPEDSSIYLCSVVIPIKGTEAFFGQGTRLTVV.

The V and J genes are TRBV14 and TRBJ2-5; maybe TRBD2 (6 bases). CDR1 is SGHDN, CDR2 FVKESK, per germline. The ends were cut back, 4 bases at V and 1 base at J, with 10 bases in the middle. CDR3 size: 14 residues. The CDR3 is CASSRGAIQETQYF. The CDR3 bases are TGTGCCAGCAGCCGCGGGGCTATCCAAGAGACCCAGTACTTC.

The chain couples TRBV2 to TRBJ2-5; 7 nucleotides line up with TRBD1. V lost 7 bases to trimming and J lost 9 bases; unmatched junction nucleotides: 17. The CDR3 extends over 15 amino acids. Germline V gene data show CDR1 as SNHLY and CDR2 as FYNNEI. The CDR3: CASKPDMTGKGAQYF. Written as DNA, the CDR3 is TGTGCCAGCAAACCCGATATGACAGGGAAGGGGGCCCAGTACTTC.

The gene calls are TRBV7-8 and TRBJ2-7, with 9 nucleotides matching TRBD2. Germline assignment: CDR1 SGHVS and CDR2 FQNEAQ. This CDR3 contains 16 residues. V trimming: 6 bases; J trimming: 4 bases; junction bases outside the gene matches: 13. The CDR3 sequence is CASRFIAGAGAYEQYF. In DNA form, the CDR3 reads TGTGCCAGCAGATTTATAGCGGGGGCCGGAGCTTACGAGCAGTACTTC. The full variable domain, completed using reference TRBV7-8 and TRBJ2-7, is GAGVSQSPRYKVAKRGQDVALRCDPISGHVSLFWYQQALGQGPEFLTYFQNEAQLDKSGLPSDRFFAERPEGSVSTLKIQRTQQEDSAVYLCASRFIAGAGAYEQYFGPGTRLTVT.

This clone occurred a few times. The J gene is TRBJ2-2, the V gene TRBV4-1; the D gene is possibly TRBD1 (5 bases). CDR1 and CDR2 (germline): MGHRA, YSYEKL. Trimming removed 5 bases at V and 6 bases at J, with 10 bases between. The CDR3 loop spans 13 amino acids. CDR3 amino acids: CASSMQGSGELFF. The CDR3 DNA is TGCGCCAGCAGCATGCAGGGTTCCGGGGAGCTGTTTTTT.

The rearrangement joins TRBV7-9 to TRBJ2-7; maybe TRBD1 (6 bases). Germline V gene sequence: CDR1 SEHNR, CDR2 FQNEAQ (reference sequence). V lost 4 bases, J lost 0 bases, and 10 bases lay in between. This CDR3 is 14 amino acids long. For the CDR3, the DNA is TGTGCCAGCAGCTCAGGACAGACCTCCTACGAGCAGTACTTC. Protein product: CASSSGQTSYEQYF.

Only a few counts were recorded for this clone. The CDR3 nucleotides are TGCGCCAGCAGTTCCCCGGGACAGGCCGAGCAGTACTTC. As protein: CASSSPGQAEQYF. This chain links TRBV10-1 with TRBJ2-7, with 8 bases identical to TRBD1. Trimming cost V 5 bases and J 6 bases; bases outside gene matches: 6. The CDR3 contains 13 residues. Germline V gene data show CDR1 as WNHNN and CDR2 as SYGVQD (reference sequence).

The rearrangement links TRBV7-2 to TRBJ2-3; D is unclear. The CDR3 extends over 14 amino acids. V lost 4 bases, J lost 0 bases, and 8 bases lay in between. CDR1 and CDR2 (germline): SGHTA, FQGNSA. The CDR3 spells CASSSTSSTDTQYF. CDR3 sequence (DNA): TGTGCCAGCAGCTCGACCTCTAGCACAGATACGCAGTATTTT.

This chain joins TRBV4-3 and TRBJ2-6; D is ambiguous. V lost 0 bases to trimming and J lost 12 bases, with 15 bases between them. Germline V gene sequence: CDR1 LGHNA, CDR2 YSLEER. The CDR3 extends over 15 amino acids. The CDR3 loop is CASSQDSRVLTVLTF. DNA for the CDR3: TGCGCCAGCAGCCAAGATTCCCGGGTGTTAACCGTCCTGACTTTC.

CDR3 in amino acids: CASSFPGVGYIQYF. The CDR3 nucleotides read TGTGCCAGCAGCTTCCCAGGTGTGGGATACATTCAGTACTTC. V usage is TRBV7-9 and J usage is TRBJ2-4; D not certain. This CDR3 contains 14 residues. The germline V and J ends were trimmed by 3 bases and 8 bases, with 14 bases remaining between them. CDR1 SEHNR and CDR2 FQNEAQ come from the germline V gene (reference sequence).

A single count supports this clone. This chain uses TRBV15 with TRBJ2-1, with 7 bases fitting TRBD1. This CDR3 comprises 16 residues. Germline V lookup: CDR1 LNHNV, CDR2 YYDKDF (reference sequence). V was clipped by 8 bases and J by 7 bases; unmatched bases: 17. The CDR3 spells CATSDRPRSIRNEQFF. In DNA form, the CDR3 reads TGTGCCACCTCGGACAGGCCTCGCAGTATCAGGAATGAGCAGTTCTTC.

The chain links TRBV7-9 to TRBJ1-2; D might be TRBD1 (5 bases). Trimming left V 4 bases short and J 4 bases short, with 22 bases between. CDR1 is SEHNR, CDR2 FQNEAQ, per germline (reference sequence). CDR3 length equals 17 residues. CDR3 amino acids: CASSSTRQSGTLYGYTF. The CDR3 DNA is TGTGCCAGCAGCTCGACCCGACAATCCGGGACCCTCTATGGCTACACCTTC.

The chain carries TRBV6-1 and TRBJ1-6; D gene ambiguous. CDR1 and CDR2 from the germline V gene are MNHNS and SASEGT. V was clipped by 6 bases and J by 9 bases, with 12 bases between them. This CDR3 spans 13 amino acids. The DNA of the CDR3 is TGTGCCAGCAGGACCGAGCTCAGTTCACCCCTCCACTTT. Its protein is CASRTELSSPLHF.

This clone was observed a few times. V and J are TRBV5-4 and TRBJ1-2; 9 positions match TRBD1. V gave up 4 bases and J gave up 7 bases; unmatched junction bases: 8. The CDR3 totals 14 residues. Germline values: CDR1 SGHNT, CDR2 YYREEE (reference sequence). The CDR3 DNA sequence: TGTGCCAGCAGCGTAGACAGGGGGGTGGGTGGCTACACCTTC. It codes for CASSVDRGVGGYTF.